Each of the 20 T cell receptor beta chains below was sequenced from the same sample in a study of memory B cells and T cells in multiple sclerosis. Assay: immunoSEQ multiplex PCR; the TCRdb copy retains only in-frame clones and omits some. The sample has around 50,000 clones; approximately 80% are singletons. Stimulus-free culture yielded autoproliferating CFSE-dim and non-proliferating CFSE-high T cells, each sequenced separately. Cultures began with 45 million to 60 million CFSE-labeled PBMCs, unstimulated for 7 days, with replicate wells pooled. These receptors are not linked to any known antigen. Sequenced: PBMCs from blood kept in culture. Receptors originate from a human donor with multiple sclerosis.

This sequence joins TRBV19 and TRBJ2-2; 10 nucleotides match TRBD1. V lost 8 bases to trimming and J lost 2 bases; unmatched junction nucleotides: 2. This CDR3 is 14 amino acids long. The germline V gene has CDR1 LNHDA and CDR2 SQIVND (reference sequence). The CDR3 nucleotides are TGTGCCAGTGGGACAGGGGCTAACACCGGGGAGCTGTTTTTT. The encoded protein is CASGTGANTGELFF.

This chain links TRBV19 with TRBJ2-5; D is unresolved. CDR1 is LNHDA and CDR2 is SQIVND in the germline V gene (reference sequence). The CDR3 loop spans 13 amino acids. Trimming pared 1 base from V and 4 bases from J, leaving 7 bases between. The CDR3 protein is CASSIGIIETQYF. CDR3 DNA: TGTGCCAGTAGTATAGGTATTATAGAGACCCAGTACTTC.

V gene TRBV27 combines with J gene TRBJ1-2, with 9 nucleotides matching TRBD1. This CDR3 is built from 14 residues. Germline V gene data show CDR1 as MNHEY and CDR2 as SMNVEV (reference sequence). V lost 6 bases to trimming and J lost 8 bases; unmatched junction nucleotides: 10. DNA of the CDR3: TGTGCCAGCAGAGGAGGACAGGGGAGGAGAGGCTACACCTTC. Translated: CASRGGQGRRGYTF.

V usage is TRBV7-2 and J usage is TRBJ1-1; D uncertain. V was clipped by 6 bases and J by 0 bases, with 11 bases between them. Per germline, CDR1 SGHTA and CDR2 FQGNSA. This CDR3 is 14 amino acids long. CDR3 sequence reads: CASRTPTLNTEAFF. CDR3 in DNA: TGTGCCAGCAGGACCCCAACTTTGAACACTGAAGCTTTCTTT.

The chain employs TRBV11-2 and TRBJ2-2; D gene ambiguous. The CDR3 extends over 14 amino acids. CDR1 is SGHAT and CDR2 is FQNNGV in the germline V gene. Trimming removed 5 bases at V and 1 base at J, with 8 bases between. CDR3 DNA: TGTGCCAGCAGCATCATACAGAACACCGGGGAGCTGTTTTTT. This gives the protein CASSIIQNTGELFF.

The chain couples TRBV10-2 to TRBJ2-1; 8 nucleotides match TRBD2. CDR3 length: 13 amino acids. V lost 8 bases, J lost 6 bases, and 6 bases stayed unmatched. Germline lookup yields CDR1 WSHSY and CDR2 SAAADI. The chain's CDR3 is CASVAGTSNEQFF. The CDR3 nucleotides are TGCGCCAGCGTAGCGGGGACTAGCAATGAGCAGTTCTTC.

This chain connects TRBV5-6 to TRBJ2-7; 7 bases are a match to TRBD1. CDR3 length: 16 residues. Germline loops: CDR1 SGHDT, CDR2 YYEEEE. The junction had 8 bases not matched to a gene; V was cut back by 0 bases and J by 2 bases. In DNA form, the CDR3 reads TGTGCCAGCAGCTTGGCGGGTTGGCAGGGGGCCTACGAGCAGTACTTC. Amino acid sequence: CASSLAGWQGAYEQYF. The full variable domain, its missing parts supplied by reference TRBV5-6 and TRBJ2-7, is DAGVTQSPTHLIKTRGQQVTLRCSPKSGHDTVSWYQQALGQGPQFIFQYYEEEERQRGNFPDRFSGHQFPNYSSELNVNALLLGDSALYLCASSLAGWQGAYEQYFGPGTRLTVT.

The chain recombines TRBV9 with TRBJ2-7; 13 nucleotides align to TRBD2. V was pared by 0 bases and J by 1 base, with 1 base of the junction left unmatched. Germline V gene lookup returns CDR1 SGDLS and CDR2 YYNGEE. The CDR3 is 16 amino acids. The CDR3 spells CASSVETSGGSYEQYF. In DNA form, the CDR3 reads TGTGCCAGCAGCGTAGAGACTAGCGGGGGGTCCTACGAGCAGTACTTC.

The rearrangement uses TRBV18 and TRBJ1-1, with unresolved D. Germline lookup yields CDR1 KGHSH and CDR2 LQKENI. CDR3 length equals 15 residues. The V end lost 3 bases, the J end lost 1 base, and 12 bases lay between the germline ends. CDR3 coding DNA: TGTGCCAGCTCACCCTCTCCGGACCGGAACACTGAAGCTTTCTTT. Translated: CASSPSPDRNTEAFF.

Turning to this clone: Other DNA sequences in this specimen translate into the identical CDR3. This sequence joins TRBV5-1 and TRBJ2-7, with a tentative D call TRBD1 (6 bases). V lost 1 base and J 5 bases, leaving 19 bases between the germline ends. This CDR3 is 16 amino acids long. Looked up from germline, CDR1 is SGHRS and CDR2 is YFSETQ. Written as DNA, the CDR3 is TGCGCCAGCAGCTTGTCAGGAGCAACGAGGACAGACGAGCAGTACTTC. Translation gives CASSLSGATRTDEQYF.

Concerning this clone itself: A junction end diverges from the germline sequence, so it may reflect a read error. The chain joins TRBV15 to TRBJ2-3; tentatively, D is TRBD2 (6 bases). The germline CDR1 and CDR2 sequences are LNHNV and YYDKDF (reference sequence). The length of the CDR3 is 18 residues. In DNA, the CDR3 is TGTACCACCAGCAGAGGCCGATTAACCGGGGGACCGGCAGATACGCAGTATTTT. This codes for CTTSRGRLTGGPADTQYF.

The chain uses TRBV7-7 and TRBJ2-2, with a weak D call TRBD2 (6 bases). CDR1 is SSHAT, CDR2 FNYEAQ, per germline (reference sequence). The length of the CDR3 is 16 residues. V was clipped by 5 bases and J by 2 bases, with 15 bases between them. The CDR3 DNA sequence: TGTGCCAGCAGCCGGATGGGGGGTCCCAACACCGGGGAGCTGTTTTTT. It is translated as CASSRMGGPNTGELFF. Together with reference TRBV7-7 and TRBJ2-2, the CDR3 gives the full variable domain: GAGVSQSPRYKVTKRGQDVTLRCDPISSHATLYWYQQALGQGPEFLTYFNYEAQPDKSGLPSDRFSAERPEGSISTLTIQRTEQRDSAMYRCASSRMGGPNTGELFFGEGSRLTVL.

The chain joins TRBV7-3 to TRBJ2-6; no definite D call. The germline CDR1 and CDR2 sequences are SGHTA and FQGTGA. Trimming removed 4 bases from V and 2 bases from J, with 6 bases in between. CDR3 size: 14 residues. CDR3 sequence reads: CASSSGPGANVLTF. The CDR3 coding sequence is TGTGCCAGCAGCTCAGGTCCTGGGGCCAACGTCCTGACTTTC.

The rearrangement joins TRBV5-1 to TRBJ2-3, with 9 nucleotides matching TRBD1. This CDR3 contains 15 residues. Losses at the gene ends were 4 bases for V and 3 bases for J; bases not matched to a gene: 6. Germline V gene data show CDR1 as SGHRS and CDR2 as YFSETQ. CDR3 DNA: TGCGCCAGCAGCCCCCCGGGACAGGGAACAGATACGCAGTATTTT. Its protein product is CASSPPGQGTDTQYF. Combining the CDR3 with reference TRBV5-1 and TRBJ2-3 gives the whole variable domain KAGVTQTPRYLIKTRGQQVTLSCSPISGHRSVSWYQQTPGQGLQFLFEYFSETQRNKGNFPGRFSGRQFSNSRSEMNVSTLELGDSALYLCASSPPGQGTDTQYFGPGTRLTVL.

CDR3 in amino acids: CASSIISGGQPQHF. CDR3 sequence (DNA): TGTGCCAGTAGTATAATATCAGGCGGTCAGCCCCAGCATTTT. This sequence joins TRBV19 and TRBJ1-5, with unresolved D. This CDR3 region has 14 residues. The V gene's germline CDR1 is LNHDA and CDR2 SQIVND (reference sequence). V lost 2 bases to trimming and J lost 6 bases, with 11 bases between them.

The gene calls are TRBV18 and TRBJ2-7; D is undetermined. Germline V gives CDR1 KGHSH, CDR2 LQKENI. The CDR3 is 13 amino acids. V dropped 3 bases and J dropped 5 bases, with 11 bases sitting between them. In nucleotides, the CDR3 is TGTGCCAGCTCACCTACGGCGTTCCACGAGCAGTACTTC. It translates to CASSPTAFHEQYF.

This chain joins TRBV19 and TRBJ1-1; 10 positions match TRBD1. Germline V gene data show CDR1 as LNHDA and CDR2 as SQIVND (reference sequence). The CDR3 has 16 residues. Unmatched junction bases numbered 9, after V lost 2 bases and J lost 6 bases. This CDR3 reads CASSISGTGVRAEAFF. Here the CDR3 DNA reads TGTGCCAGTAGTATAAGCGGGACAGGGGTTCGGGCTGAAGCTTTCTTT.

This clone was picked up a small number of times. CDR3 sequence: CASSKTDNTEAFF. The CDR3, as DNA: TGTGCCAGTAGTAAGACAGATAACACTGAAGCTTTCTTT. This rearrangement joins TRBV19 to TRBJ1-1; D may be TRBD1 (5 bases). Germline values: CDR1 LNHDA, CDR2 SQIVND (reference sequence). The CDR3 is 13 amino acids. V lost 4 bases, J lost 2 bases, and 8 bases lay in between.

The chain links TRBV30 to TRBJ2-7; D not certain. The CDR3 is made up of 18 amino acids. From germline, CDR1 is GTSNPN and CDR2 SVGIG (reference sequence). V was cut by 4 bases and J by 3 bases, with 28 bases left in between. CDR3 nucleotides: TGTGCCTGGACTGTGTTCGGGCCGCCCGCCGAACCTGTCTACGAGCAGTACTTC. Translation: CAWTVFGPPAEPVYEQYF.

This chain connects TRBV30 to TRBJ1-2; 10 positions agree with TRBD1. After removal of 2 bases from V and 4 bases from J, the junction contained 7 bases not matched to a gene. The CDR3 is made up of 15 amino acids. Germline V gene sequence: CDR1 GTSNPN, CDR2 SVGIG (reference sequence). Here the CDR3 reads CAWSWGTGETYGYTF. The CDR3 DNA sequence: TGTGCCTGGAGTTGGGGGACAGGGGAAACCTATGGCTACACCTTC.